This T cell receptor beta chain was obtained from a study of cytomegalovirus exposure and HLA in healthy donors. The overall study: Earlier work reported some 110 million unique TCR beta sequences from about 180 million T cells. Tens of millions of unique TCRs from HLA-typed donors were held in an early data release.

Both 60 Vbeta primers and 13 Jbeta primers went into the PCR. Profiled with immunoSEQ multiplex PCR; TCRdb holds only in-frame clones, not every one. The table has 74,000 or so clones, 65% to 70% seen once. Whole-study results and caveats: By a later analysis, the bulk of CMV-associated TCR beta chains appeared HLA-restricted.

On this clone: Its specificity is not known.

The CDR3 totals 17 residues. CDR1 ENHRY and CDR2 SYGVKD come from the germline V gene. Between the trimmed V and J ends, which lost 10 bases and 3 bases, there was a span of 26 bases. The sequenced material came from PBMCs. The clonotype comes from a woman in her 30s in good health and CMV-seronegative. The chain carries TRBV10-3 and TRBJ2-3, with D possibly called TRBD1 or TRBD2 (7 bases each). CDR3 residues: CATRGGGGLQRTDTQYF. The CDR3 DNA reads as TGTGCCACCAGGGGGGGCGGGGGCCTTCAGCGGACAGATACGCAGTATTTT.